The 4 T cell receptor beta chains below come from one sample, sequenced in a study of cytomegalovirus exposure and HLA in healthy donors. With 60 Vbeta and 13 Jbeta primers, the PCR was carried out. Libraries were prepared by immunoSEQ multiplex PCR; TCRdb keeps only in-frame clonotypes and omits some of them. Here the sample spans around 150,000 clones, almost 80% being singletons. Material for sequencing was PBMCs. The receptors shown here come from a man aged 50-59 years in good health and CMV-seropositive.

The chain couples TRBV29-1 to TRBJ1-2; 9 bases line up with TRBD1. The CDR3 covers 15 residues. CDR1 is SQVTM and CDR2 is ANQGSEA in the germline V gene. With V trimmed by 3 bases and J by 4 bases, 9 bases remained unmatched. CDR3 bases: TGCAGCGTTGACTTTGGGACAGGGATAAGCTATGGCTACACCTTC. The encoded protein is CSVDFGTGISYGYTF.

The chain recombines TRBV2 with TRBJ1-5; the D is unclear. This CDR3 contains 13 residues. The germline V and J ends were trimmed by 8 bases and 4 bases, with 12 bases remaining between them. Per the germline V gene, CDR1 is SNHLY and CDR2 is FYNNEI. CDR3 DNA: TGTGCCAGCTCCCAGTCCGGGAATCAGCCCCAGCATTTT. Translated, it gives CASSQSGNQPQHF.

The chain recombines TRBV19 with TRBJ1-5, with 10 bases lining up with TRBD1. The CDR3 covers 18 residues. With V trimmed by 4 bases and J by 3 bases, 12 bases remained unmatched. The germline CDR1 and CDR2 sequences are LNHDA and SQIVND (reference sequence). CDR3 region: CASSNLWTGGINNQPQHF. The CDR3 nucleotides are TGTGCCAGTAGTAACCTATGGACAGGGGGTATTAACAATCAGCCCCAGCATTTT. Together with reference TRBV19 and TRBJ1-5, the CDR3 gives the full variable domain: DGGITQSPKYLFRKEGQNVTLSCEQNLNHDAMYWYRQDPGQGLRLIYYSQIVNDFQKGDIAEGYSVSREKKESFPLTVTSAQKNPTAFYLCASSNLWTGGINNQPQHFGDGTRLSIL.

The rearrangement links TRBV7-2 to TRBJ1-2; D remains ambiguous. Looked up from germline, CDR1 is SGHTA and CDR2 is FQGNSA. The CDR3 spans 15 residues. Between the trimmed V and J ends, which lost 2 bases and 0 bases, there was a span of 10 bases. CDR3 region: CASSLQQMSNYGYTF. The CDR3 coding sequence is TGTGCCAGCAGCTTACAACAAATGTCTAACTATGGCTACACCTTC.